This T cell receptor (beta chain) was identified during a study of molecular identifiers for immune sequencing clone quantification. Previously described methods and listed TCR primers were used for bulk TCR libraries. TCRdb re-derived calls from the PCR reads in MiXCR, one entry per CDR3 protein. The sample gives around 480,000 distinct CDR3 sequences, around 23% of which show up once; approximately 0.76% is in the top ten. Study-wide results and caveats: In naive cells, clones above 20 RNA copies held under 1% of molecules, whereas in effector cells they held over 98%. Even with one million naive cells present, spiked Jurkat TCR RNA from one cell was reportedly detectable.

Germline lookup yields CDR1 SGHDT and CDR2 YYEEEE. This CDR3 has 18 amino acids. Deletions cut 2 bases from V and 2 bases from J, with 21 bases between. As concerns this clonotype: Its antigen is undetermined.

The chain links TRBV5-6 to TRBJ2-3; tentative D call: TRBD1 (6 bases). This sequence was found in a human donor in good health. Some libraries in this study had Jurkat cell RNA spiked in. The sequenced sample consisted of naive CD8+ T cells from blood, with Jurkat cell RNA spiked in. This sample's subset: FACS-sorted CD8+CD4-CCR7+CD45RA+ naive T cells. The CDR3 region has the DNA TGTGCCAGCAGCTTTTTTTCCGTGACAGGAGGAAACACAGATACGCAGTATTTT. Its translation: CASSFFSVTGGNTDTQYF.